This is a list of T cell receptor beta chains from one sample in a study of technical replicates of blood from a few donors. Profiled with immunoSEQ multiplex PCR; TCRdb holds only in-frame clones, not every one. The table records about 68,000 clones, 95% to 98% of them present only once. The specimen was T cells isolated from PBMCs. All receptors derive from a human donor in good health. The CDR3 runs from the conserved cysteine through the conserved F or W.

v_call: TRBV9; j_call: TRBJ2-5; cdr3_aa: CASSPGLAGYQETQYF
v_call: TRBV6-5; j_call: TRBJ2-5; cdr3_aa: CASRRSVSETQYF
v_call: TRBV4-3; j_call: TRBJ1-2; cdr3_aa: CASSLTRQGIYGYTF
v_call: TRBV7-2; j_call: TRBJ2-7; cdr3_aa: CASSFKLAGGLDEQYF
v_call: TRBV2; j_call: TRBJ1-1; cdr3_aa: CASKRNTEAFF
v_call: TRBV27; j_call: TRBJ1-2; cdr3_aa: CASSFTRSTAANYGYTF
v_call: TRBV28; j_call: TRBJ2-1; cdr3_aa: CASSLPRMGLVNEQFF
v_call: TRBV4-3; j_call: TRBJ2-1; cdr3_aa: CASSQEPLAGESNEQFF
v_call: TRBV6-4; j_call: TRBJ2-3; cdr3_aa: CASLIYRETDTQYF
v_call: TRBV2; j_call: TRBJ2-3; cdr3_aa: CASSDEFIHGTDTQYF
v_call: TRBV27; j_call: TRBJ2-1; cdr3_aa: CASSPGTNGYNEQFF
v_call: TRBV11-2; j_call: TRBJ2-3; cdr3_aa: CASSSTKRNTDTQYF
v_call: TRBV14; j_call: TRBJ2-7; cdr3_aa: CASSPRDRGSYEQYF
v_call: TRBV28; j_call: TRBJ1-4; cdr3_aa: CASRPWDTSTNEKLFF
v_call: TRBV4-1; j_call: TRBJ2-5; cdr3_aa: CASSQRTSGIQETQYF
v_call: TRBV13; j_call: TRBJ2-5; cdr3_aa: CASSWGGETQYF
v_call: TRBV28; j_call: TRBJ2-3; cdr3_aa: CASCFNFGTIPDTQYF
v_call: TRBV29-1; j_call: TRBJ2-1; cdr3_aa: CSVVPAGGPGFNEQFF
v_call: TRBV6-5; j_call: TRBJ1-5; cdr3_aa: CASLGGVGQPQHF
v_call: TRBV19; j_call: TRBJ2-7; cdr3_aa: CASSIGASFSYEQYF
v_call: TRBV29-1; j_call: TRBJ1-5; cdr3_aa: CSVQDRERNQPQHF
v_call: TRBV13; j_call: TRBJ2-7; cdr3_aa: CASSPSQGTAYEQYF
v_call: TRBV10-3; j_call: TRBJ2-1; cdr3_aa: CAISAGRESFDEQFF
v_call: TRBV25-1; j_call: TRBJ1-3; cdr3_aa: CASSEDRGFLYF
v_call: TRBV28; j_call: TRBJ1-4; cdr3_aa: CASRLSQKNEKLFF
v_call: TRBV5-1; j_call: TRBJ2-7; cdr3_aa: CASSTRTGREQYF
v_call: TRBV5-1; j_call: TRBJ2-7; cdr3_aa: CASSGGRSAYEQYF
v_call: TRBV4-3; j_call: TRBJ1-4; cdr3_aa: CASSQDPGAGNEKLFF
v_call: TRBV7-2; j_call: TRBJ2-5; cdr3_aa: CASSLKETQYF
v_call: TRBV5-4; j_call: TRBJ2-1; cdr3_aa: CASSLDFNEQFF
v_call: TRBV10-1; j_call: TRBJ1-1; cdr3_aa: CASSDPGGTEAFF
v_call: TRBV7-9; j_call: TRBJ1-1; cdr3_aa: CASSGQRNTEAFF
v_call: TRBV27; j_call: TRBJ2-7; cdr3_aa: CASRLSGRIHEQYF
v_call: TRBV6-4; j_call: TRBJ2-3; cdr3_aa: CASSDSWSPDTQYF
v_call: TRBV6-5; j_call: TRBJ1-3; cdr3_aa: CASSYSRQTSGNTIYF
v_call: TRBV6-5; j_call: TRBJ1-2; cdr3_aa: CASSSLVTVGGYTF
v_call: TRBV29-1; j_call: TRBJ2-5; cdr3_aa: CSVEGTGETQYF
v_call: TRBV5-6; j_call: TRBJ2-3; cdr3_aa: CASSSRQGAWGDTQYF
v_call: TRBV10-3; j_call: TRBJ2-2; cdr3_aa: CAISVESPVTGELFF
v_call: TRBV5-8; j_call: TRBJ2-7; cdr3_aa: CASSLEGRYEQYF
v_call: TRBV30; j_call: TRBJ2-5; cdr3_aa: CAWSSGRGPETQYF
v_call: TRBV19; j_call: TRBJ2-7; cdr3_aa: CASREGPGLAGGEQYF
v_call: TRBV9; j_call: TRBJ1-2; cdr3_aa: CASSVGDSYGYTF
v_call: TRBV6-6; j_call: TRBJ1-2; cdr3_aa: CASKGADSLHGYTF
v_call: TRBV11-2; j_call: TRBJ2-3; cdr3_aa: CASSRGLAGDFSTDTQYF
v_call: TRBV13; j_call: TRBJ2-5; cdr3_aa: CASSSFAGYQETQYF
v_call: TRBV6-1; j_call: TRBJ1-3; cdr3_aa: CASSFQGNRNTIYF
v_call: TRBV7-9; j_call: TRBJ2-1; cdr3_aa: CASSFIPDEQFF
v_call: TRBV7-3; j_call: TRBJ1-2; cdr3_aa: CASSLLDRVTGYTF
v_call: TRBV19; j_call: TRBJ2-1; cdr3_aa: CASSQVKGQLAGGPEQFF
v_call: TRBV6-1; j_call: TRBJ1-1; cdr3_aa: CASSEFSTEAFF
v_call: TRBV28; j_call: TRBJ2-3; cdr3_aa: CASSLLGRTVTDTQYF
v_call: TRBV7-7; j_call: TRBJ1-3; cdr3_aa: CASSLDRAGHTIYF
v_call: TRBV28; j_call: TRBJ2-7; cdr3_aa: CASRPTGDLYEQYF